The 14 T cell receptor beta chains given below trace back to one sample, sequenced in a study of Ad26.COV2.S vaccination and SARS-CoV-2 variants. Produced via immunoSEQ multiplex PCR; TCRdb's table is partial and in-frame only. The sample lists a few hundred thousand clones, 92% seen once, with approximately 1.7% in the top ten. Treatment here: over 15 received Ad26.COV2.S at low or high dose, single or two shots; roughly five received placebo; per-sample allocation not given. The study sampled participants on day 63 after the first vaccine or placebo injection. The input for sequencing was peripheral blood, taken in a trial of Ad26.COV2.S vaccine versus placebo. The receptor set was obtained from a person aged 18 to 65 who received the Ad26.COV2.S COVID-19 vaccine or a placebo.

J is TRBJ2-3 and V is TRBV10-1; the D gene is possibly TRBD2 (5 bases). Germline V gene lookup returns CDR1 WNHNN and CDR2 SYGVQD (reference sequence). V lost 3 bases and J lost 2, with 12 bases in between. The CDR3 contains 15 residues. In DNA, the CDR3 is TGCGCCAGCAGTGATTTTGGACTCGCCACAGATACGCAGTATTTT. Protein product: CASSDFGLATDTQYF.

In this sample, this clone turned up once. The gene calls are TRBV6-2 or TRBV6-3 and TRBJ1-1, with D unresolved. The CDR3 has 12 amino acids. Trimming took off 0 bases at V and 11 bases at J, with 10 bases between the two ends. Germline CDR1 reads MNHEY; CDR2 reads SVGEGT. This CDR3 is CASSYSGILAFF. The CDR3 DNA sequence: TGTGCCAGCAGTTACTCGGGAATACTGGCTTTCTTT.

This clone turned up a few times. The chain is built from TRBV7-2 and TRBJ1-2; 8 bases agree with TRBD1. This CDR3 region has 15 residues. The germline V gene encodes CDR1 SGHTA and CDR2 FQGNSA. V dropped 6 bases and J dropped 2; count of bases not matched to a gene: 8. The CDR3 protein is CASRSMAGGNYGYTF. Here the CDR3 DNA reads TGTGCCAGCAGGAGCATGGCAGGGGGCAACTATGGCTACACCTTC.

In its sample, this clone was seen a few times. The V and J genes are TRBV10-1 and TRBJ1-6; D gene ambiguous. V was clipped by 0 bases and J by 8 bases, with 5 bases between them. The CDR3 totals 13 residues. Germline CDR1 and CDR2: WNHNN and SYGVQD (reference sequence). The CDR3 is CASSESDDSPLHF. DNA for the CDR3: TGCGCCAGCAGTGAGTCAGACGATTCACCCCTCCACTTT.

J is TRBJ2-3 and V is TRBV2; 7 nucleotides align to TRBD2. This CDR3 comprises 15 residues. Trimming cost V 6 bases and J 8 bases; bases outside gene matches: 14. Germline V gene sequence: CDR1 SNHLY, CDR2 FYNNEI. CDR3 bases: TGTGCCAGCAGGGACGGCCGGCTAGCGGCCGGTACGCAGTATTTT. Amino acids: CASRDGRLAAGTQYF.

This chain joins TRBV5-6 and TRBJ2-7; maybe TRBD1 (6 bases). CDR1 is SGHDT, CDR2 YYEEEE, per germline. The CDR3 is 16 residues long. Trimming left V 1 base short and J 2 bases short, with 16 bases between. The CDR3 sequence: CASSLSQGQFTYEQYF. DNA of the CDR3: TGTGCCAGCAGCTTGTCCCAGGGGCAGTTCACCTACGAGCAGTACTTC.

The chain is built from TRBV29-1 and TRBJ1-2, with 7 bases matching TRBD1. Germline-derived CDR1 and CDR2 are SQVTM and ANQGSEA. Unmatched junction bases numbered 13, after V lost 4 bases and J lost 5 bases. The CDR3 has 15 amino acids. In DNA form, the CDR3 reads TGCAGCGTTGTTGACCCCCTGACAGGGTGGTATGGCTACACCTTC. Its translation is CSVVDPLTGWYGYTF.

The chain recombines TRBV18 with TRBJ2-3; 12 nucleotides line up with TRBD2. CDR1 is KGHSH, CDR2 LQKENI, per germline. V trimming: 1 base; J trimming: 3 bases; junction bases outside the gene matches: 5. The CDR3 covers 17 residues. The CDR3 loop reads CASSPLGLAGSTDTQYF. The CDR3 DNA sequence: TGTGCCAGCTCACCACTTGGACTAGCGGGATCGACAGATACGCAGTATTTT.

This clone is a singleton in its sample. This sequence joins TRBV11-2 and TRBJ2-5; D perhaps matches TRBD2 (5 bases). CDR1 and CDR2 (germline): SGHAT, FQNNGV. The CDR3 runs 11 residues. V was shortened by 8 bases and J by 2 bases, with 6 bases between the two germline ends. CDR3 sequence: CASREQETQYF. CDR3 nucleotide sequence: TGTGCCAGCCGGGAACAAGAGACCCAGTACTTC.

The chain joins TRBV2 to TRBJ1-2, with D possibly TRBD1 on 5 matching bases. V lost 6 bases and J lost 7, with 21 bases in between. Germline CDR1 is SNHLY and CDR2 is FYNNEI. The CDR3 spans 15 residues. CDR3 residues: CASRSNPSRGGGYTF. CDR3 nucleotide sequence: TGTGCCAGCAGATCCAACCCCAGCCGGGGGGGTGGCTACACCTTC.

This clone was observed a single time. CDR3 in DNA: TGTGCCACCAGCAGAGTCAGACAGGGCCAATACGAGCAGTACTTC. It is translated as CATSRVRQGQYEQYF. The V call is TRBV15, the J call TRBJ2-7; 7 bases align to TRBD1. Germline assignment: CDR1 LNHNV and CDR2 YYDKDF (reference sequence). The V segment lost 1 base and the J segment 4 bases; nucleotides outside the gene matches: 7. There are 15 residues in the CDR3.

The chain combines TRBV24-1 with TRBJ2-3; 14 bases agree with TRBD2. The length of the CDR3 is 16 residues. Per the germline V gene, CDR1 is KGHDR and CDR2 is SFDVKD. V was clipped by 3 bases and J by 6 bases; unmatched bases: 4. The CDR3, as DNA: TGTGCCACCAGTGATGGACTAGCGGGGGGCAGGGATACGCAGTATTTT. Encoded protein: CATSDGLAGGRDTQYF.

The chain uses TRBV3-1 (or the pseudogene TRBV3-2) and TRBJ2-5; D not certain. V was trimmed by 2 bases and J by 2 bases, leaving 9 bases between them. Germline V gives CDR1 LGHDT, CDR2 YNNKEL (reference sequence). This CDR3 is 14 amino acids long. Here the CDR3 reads CASSQQVLQETQYF. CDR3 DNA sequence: TGTGCCAGCAGCCAACAAGTACTGCAAGAGACCCAGTACTTC.

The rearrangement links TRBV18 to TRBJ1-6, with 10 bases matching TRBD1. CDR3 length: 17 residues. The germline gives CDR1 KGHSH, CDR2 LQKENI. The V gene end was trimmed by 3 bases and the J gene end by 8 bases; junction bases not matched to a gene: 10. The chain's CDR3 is CASSPWGIGTGDSPLHF. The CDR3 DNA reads TGTGCCAGCTCACCGTGGGGGATAGGGACAGGGGATTCACCCCTCCACTTT.